This T cell receptor (beta chain) is drawn from a study of blood T cell repertoires in COVID-19. Study background: From the United States, Italy and Spain came samples of acute and convalescent COVID-19. T cells, B-cell-depleted T cells, or PBMCs supplied cDNA or gDNA.

The CDR3 runs to 14 residues. The germline V and J ends were trimmed by 10 bases and 2 bases, with 18 bases remaining between them. The germline gives CDR1 ENHRY, CDR2 SYGVKD. This clone was counted a few times. Original methodology: Cell counts per sample came from amplifying reference gene primers. Only in-frame clones appear in the TCRdb table, and some are missing; sequencing was by immunoSEQ multiplex PCR. The V and J calls and clone size are taken from that table; D and trimming were inferred from the DNA. The data show approximately 210,000 clones, 82% seen once. The clonotype originates from a woman in her 40s with acute or convalescent COVID-19. Sequencing was carried out using peripheral blood. The chain is built from TRBV10-3 and TRBJ2-7, with D perhaps matching TRBD1 (6 bases). This chain's CDR3 is CATNRQETTYEQYF. The CDR3 DNA reads TGTGCCACGAACCGACAGGAGACGACCTACGAGCAGTACTTC.